The rows below give T cell receptor beta chains drawn from one sample of a study of post-analysis software for immune sequencing data. TCRdb re-called the PCR reads through MiXCR, storing one row per CDR3 protein. The sample carries about 540,000 distinct CDR3 sequences, around 34% recorded once. Sample: blood. The origin of the receptors is a girl between 2 and 17 years old with multiple sclerosis. Each CDR3 is given with its conserved first and last residue. D genes are given only for firm matches. The listing skips clone size in some rows; elsewhere it reads once, few, many or a size class.

>few|TRBV9|TRBJ2-1|14|TRBD2
CASSRGTSLNEQFF
TGTGCCAGCTCTCGCGGGACTAGCCTCAATGAGCAGTTCTTC
>NA|TRBV5-1|TRBJ1-2|15|TRBD1
CASSQGQGANYGYTF
TGCGCCAGCAGCCAGGGACAGGGGGCTAACTATGGCTACACCTTC
>NA|TRBV29-1|TRBJ1-4|13|NA
CSVDAQGDEKLFF
TGCAGCGTTGACGCCCAGGGAGATGAAAAACTGTTTTTT
>NA|TRBV20-1|TRBJ1-6|13|NA
CSAVLGVELPLHF
TGCAGTGCAGTTCTAGGGGTAGAGTTACCCCTCCACTTT
>many|TRBV7-2|TRBJ1-5|15|NA
CASSLTWQGNQPQHF
TGTGCCAGCAGCTTAACATGGCAGGGCAATCAGCCCCAGCATTTT
>NA|TRBV20-1|TRBJ2-7|11|NA
CSARIPYEQYF
TGCAGTGCGAGGATCCCCTACGAGCAGTACTTC
>many|TRBV18|TRBJ2-7|12|NA
CASSPQTYEQYF
TGTGCCAGCTCACCACAGACCTACGAGCAGTACTTC
>NA|TRBV7-2|TRBJ2-1|17|TRBD2
CASSLGAGGPFYNEQFF
TGTGCCAGCAGCTTAGGAGCGGGGGGTCCCTTTTACAATGAGCAGTTCTTC
>few|TRBV5-1|TRBJ2-3|16|TRBD2
CASSLAPGLSTDTQYF
TGCGCCAGCAGCTTGGCCCCGGGACTAAGCACAGATACGCAGTATTTT
>NA|TRBV28|TRBJ1-1|19|TRBD1
CASSLWLSADRGLNTEAFF
TGTGCCAGCAGTTTATGGCTTTCCGCGGACAGGGGGCTGAACACTGAAGCTTTCTTT
>NA|TRBV28|TRBJ1-2|19|TRBD1
CASSSQLPGQGTLNYGYTF
TGTGCCAGCAGTTCTCAATTACCGGGACAGGGAACCCTGAATTATGGCTACACCTTC
>many|TRBV4-1|TRBJ2-3|13|NA
CASSQGFTDTQYF
TGCGCCAGCAGCCAGGGGTTCACAGATACGCAGTATTTT
>many|TRBV29-1|TRBJ2-5|13|NA
CSVSASGGETQYF
TGCAGCGTTTCGGCCAGCGGAGGGGAGACCCAGTACTTC
>NA|TRBV7-8|TRBJ1-1|15|TRBD1
CASSPRQGQVTEAFF
TGTGCCAGCAGCCCCCGACAGGGGCAGGTTACTGAAGCTTTCTTT
>NA|TRBV6-1|TRBJ1-1|13|NA
CASSEQGRGRAFF
TGTGCCAGCAGTGAGCAGGGTCGGGGTCGCGCTTTCTTT
>few|TRBV9|TRBJ1-1|12|TRBD1
CASSGTGGEAFF
TGTGCCAGCAGCGGGACAGGGGGTGAAGCTTTCTTT
>few|TRBV24-1|TRBJ2-1|17|TRBD2
CATSDLPSGEDRNEQFF
TGTGCCACCAGTGATTTGCCTAGCGGGGAGGATAGAAATGAGCAGTTCTTC
>NA|TRBV5-6|TRBJ2-1|18|NA
CASSPETVRDWYWHEQFF
TGTGCCAGCAGCCCCGAGACGGTTCGGGACTGGTACTGGCATGAGCAGTTCTTC